This T cell receptor beta chain is from a study of shared clonotypes between healthy human individuals (dated by TCRdb to about 2020). Study-level background: The cohort included three men and two women between 18 and 49 years of age. Per donor, three plates each were used for CD4 naive and CD4 memory, two for CD8 naive, and one for CD8 memory. The study deeply sequenced blood TCR repertoires of five healthy adults to estimate repertoire size and the extent of clonotype sharing between individuals. To increase sequencing depth and limit assay-specific biases, different laboratories used diverse techniques to prepare libraries and sequence TCR repertoires. Per donor, leukapheresis produced somewhere between about 0.94 and 9 billion PBMCs. Overall study outcomes, separate from this receptor: Incomplete sequencing was indicated by rarefaction of sorted-subset datasets, despite the large sequencing depth. Across a few donors, around 5% of naive CD4, approximately 3.5% of naive CD8, about 2% of memory CD4, and roughly 0.4% of memory CD8 clonotypes were shared. Because the study included a small number of donors, the genetic and exposure-history diversity represented was limited. Compared with non-shared clonotypes, the clonotypes found in all four sorted-subset donors had higher generation probabilities. Pairwise subsampling indicated that sequencing depth was expected to affect the degree of clonotype sharing among donors. Estimated clonotype richness was generally larger for naive than for memory subsets. Sampling was limited to blood, and TCR repertoires in tissue likely differ from TCR repertoires in blood.

Regarding this clone: The antigen it binds to is not known. Base qualities are not recorded, but no much larger clone differs from it by a single base.

The donors were healthy, HIV-negative adults with no recently reported acute infections or vaccinations. Only Caucasian adults living in Nashville, Tennessee, USA were represented among the donors. CD4+ T cells were enriched by magnetic negative selection, after which naive cells were positively selected on CD45RA and the negative fraction was taken as the memory subset. Blood was collected by leukapheresis, and PBMCs were isolated by Ficoll-Histopaque density gradient centrifugation and then cryopreserved in liquid nitrogen vapor phase. Analytical flow cytometry was used to check the purity and quantity of each magnetically sorted T cell population. Genomic DNA was isolated from every sorted fraction and measured by UV absorbance on a Nanodrop 2000c. The CDR3 runs 12 residues from the cysteine to the phenylalanine. Solely the CDR3 DNA is kept, with 36 bases framed from the first base. As encoded in the germline V gene, CDR1 is SGHNT while CDR2 is YENEEA. The V and J ends are trimmed by 4 bases and 9 bases, leaving 10 bases between them.

Using the deep immunoSEQ assay, TCR CDR3 regions were amplified from genomic DNA by multiplex PCR. Genomic DNA extracted from each cell subset was distributed evenly over all wells of several immunoSEQ 96-well plates, and each plate served as one replicate. Each replicate PCR for sorted subsets received roughly 200 ng genomic DNA, equal to some 32,000 T cell genomes. The purified libraries were quantified using a Qubit 3.0 fluorometer, sized with a Bioanalyzer 2100, and then quantified again using the KAPA Library Quantification kit. A separate single-read 150-cycle Illumina NextSeq 550 flow cell was used to sequence each immunoSEQ 96-well plate. In the original analysis: The immunoSEQ output contained only junctional sequences without quality scores, so filtering could not match that applied to full-length reads. To assign V/J genes and CDR3, sequences were annotated against IMGT germline references using PyIR, a Python wrapper for IgBLAST v1.9. Reads with weak V/J assignments (E-value above 1e-6), missing CDR3, stop codons, out-of-frame junctions, or ambiguous translated residues were removed. V3J clonotypes were defined as sequences sharing an identical inferred V gene, J gene, and CDR3 amino acid sequence. Percentage overlap between repertoires was computed as shared unique clonotypes divided by the size of the smaller repertoire. Richness of each repertoire was evaluated using RTK rarefaction, the Chao1 estimator, and Recon v2.1 estimates of unobserved clonotypes. Generation probabilities were computed with OLGA for all TCRbeta clonotypes obtained by the gDNA method from several donors. Entries here come from immuneACCESS through TCRdb and include only in-frame sequences with V and J called. Some clones fail to appear in such tables; in the studies checked, an unresolved V gene covers under half of the shortfall, and the cause of the remainder is unknown. The D gene and trimming were derived from the DNA, and the V and J assignments and clone size from that table. Recorded for this sample are approximately 2.1 million clones; over 85% of them occurred a single time. Jointly, the top ten make up about 0.37% of the sample.

The chain employs TRBV11-3 and TRBJ2-1; perhaps TRBD1 is the D gene, with 6 bases matching. Sequenced: naive CD4+ T cells from PBMCs. What this sample's cell subset or site label stands for: CD45RA+ positively selected. The source is a man between 18 and 35 years old in good health. Some clones in this sample may be carry-over from other donors' samples. The CDR3 protein is CASSSYRAEQFF. The nucleotide sequence reads as follows: TGTGCCAGCAGCTCTTACAGGGCTGAGCAGTTCTTC.